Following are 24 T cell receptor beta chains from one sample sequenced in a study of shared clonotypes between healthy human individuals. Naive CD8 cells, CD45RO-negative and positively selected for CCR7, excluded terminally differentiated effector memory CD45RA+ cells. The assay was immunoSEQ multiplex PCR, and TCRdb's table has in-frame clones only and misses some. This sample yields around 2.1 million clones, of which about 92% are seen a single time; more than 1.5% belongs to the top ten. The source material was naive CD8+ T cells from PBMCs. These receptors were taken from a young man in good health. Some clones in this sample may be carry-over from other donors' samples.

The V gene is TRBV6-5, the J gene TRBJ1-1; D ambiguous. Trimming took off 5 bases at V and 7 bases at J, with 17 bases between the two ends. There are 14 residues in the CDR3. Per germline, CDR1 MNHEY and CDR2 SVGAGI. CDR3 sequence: CASSLRTAVGEAFF. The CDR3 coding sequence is TGTGCCAGCAGTCTCCGGACCGCCGTGGGTGAAGCTTTCTTT.

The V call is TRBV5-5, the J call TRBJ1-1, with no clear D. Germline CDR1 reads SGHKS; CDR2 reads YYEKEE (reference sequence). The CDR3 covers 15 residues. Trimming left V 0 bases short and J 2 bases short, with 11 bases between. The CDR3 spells CASSLEAGGNTEAFF. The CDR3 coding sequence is TGTGCCAGCAGCTTGGAGGCCGGCGGAAACACTGAAGCTTTCTTT.

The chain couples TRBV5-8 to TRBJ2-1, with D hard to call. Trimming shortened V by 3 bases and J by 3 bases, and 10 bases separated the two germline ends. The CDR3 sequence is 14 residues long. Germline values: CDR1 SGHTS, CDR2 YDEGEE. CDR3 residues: CASSSMSYYNEQFF. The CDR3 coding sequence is TGTGCCAGCAGCTCCATGTCCTACTACAATGAGCAGTTCTTC.

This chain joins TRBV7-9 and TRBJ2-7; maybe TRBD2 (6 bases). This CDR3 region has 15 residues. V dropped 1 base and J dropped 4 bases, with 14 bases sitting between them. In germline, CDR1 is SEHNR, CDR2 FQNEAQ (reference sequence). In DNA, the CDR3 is TGTGCCAGCAGCTTAGAAAGCTCGGGAGAGTACGAGCAGTACTTC. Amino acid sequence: CASSLESSGEYEQYF.

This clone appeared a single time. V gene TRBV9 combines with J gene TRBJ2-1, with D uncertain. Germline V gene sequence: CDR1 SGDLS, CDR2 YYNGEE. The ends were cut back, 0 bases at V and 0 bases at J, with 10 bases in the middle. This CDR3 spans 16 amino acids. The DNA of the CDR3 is TGTGCCAGCAGCGTAGGACGGAGAGACTCCTACAATGAGCAGTTCTTC. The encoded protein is CASSVGRRDSYNEQFF.

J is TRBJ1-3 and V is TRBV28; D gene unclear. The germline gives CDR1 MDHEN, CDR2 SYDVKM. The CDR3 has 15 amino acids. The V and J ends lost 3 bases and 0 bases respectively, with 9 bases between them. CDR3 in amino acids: CASSFRRNSGNTIYF. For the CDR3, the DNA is TGTGCCAGCAGTTTCCGACGGAACTCTGGAAACACCATATATTTT.

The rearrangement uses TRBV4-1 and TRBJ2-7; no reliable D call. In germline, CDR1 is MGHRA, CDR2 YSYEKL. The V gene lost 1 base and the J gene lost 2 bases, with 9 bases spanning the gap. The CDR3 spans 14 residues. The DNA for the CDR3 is TGCGCCAGCAGCCAAGTGGGCCCCGCCTACGAGCAGTACTTC. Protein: CASSQVGPAYEQYF.

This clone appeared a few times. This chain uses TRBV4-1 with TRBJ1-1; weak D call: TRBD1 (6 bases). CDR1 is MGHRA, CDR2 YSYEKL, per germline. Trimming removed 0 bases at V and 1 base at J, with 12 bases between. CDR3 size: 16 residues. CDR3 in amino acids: CASSQDPGQKNTEAFF. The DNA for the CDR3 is TGCGCCAGCAGCCAAGACCCGGGACAAAAGAACACTGAAGCTTTCTTT.

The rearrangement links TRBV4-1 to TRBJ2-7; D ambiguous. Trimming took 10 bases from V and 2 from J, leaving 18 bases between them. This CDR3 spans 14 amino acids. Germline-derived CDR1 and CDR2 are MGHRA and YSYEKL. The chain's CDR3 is CATSGTPGPYEQYF. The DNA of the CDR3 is TGCGCCACCTCCGGCACTCCGGGCCCCTACGAGCAGTACTTC.

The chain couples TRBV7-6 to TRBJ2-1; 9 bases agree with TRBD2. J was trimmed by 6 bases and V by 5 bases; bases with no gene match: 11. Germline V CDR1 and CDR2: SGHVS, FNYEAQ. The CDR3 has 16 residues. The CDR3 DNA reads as TGTGCCAGCAGCCCCTTGGGCGGGAGGGCGGCCAATGAGCAGTTCTTC. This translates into CASSPLGGRAANEQFF.

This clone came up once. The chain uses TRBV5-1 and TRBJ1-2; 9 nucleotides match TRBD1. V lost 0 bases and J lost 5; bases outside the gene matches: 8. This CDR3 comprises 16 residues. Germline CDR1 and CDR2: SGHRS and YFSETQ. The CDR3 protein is CASSLEADRGTYGYTF. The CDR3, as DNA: TGCGCCAGCAGCTTGGAAGCCGACAGGGGGACTTATGGCTACACCTTC.

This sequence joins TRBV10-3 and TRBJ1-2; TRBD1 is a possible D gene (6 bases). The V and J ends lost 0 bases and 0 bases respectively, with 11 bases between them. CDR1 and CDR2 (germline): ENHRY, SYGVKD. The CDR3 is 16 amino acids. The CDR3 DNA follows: TGTGCCATCAGTGAGTCGACAGGTCAAGCTAACTATGGCTACACCTTC. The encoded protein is CAISESTGQANYGYTF.

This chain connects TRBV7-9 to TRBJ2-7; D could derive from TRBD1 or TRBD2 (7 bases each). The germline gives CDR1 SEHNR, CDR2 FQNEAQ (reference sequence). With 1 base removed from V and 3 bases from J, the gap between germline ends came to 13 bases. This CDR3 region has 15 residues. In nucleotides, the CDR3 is TGTGCCAGCAGCTTAGTCTCAGGGGGGGTCTACGAGCAGTACTTC. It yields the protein CASSLVSGGVYEQYF.

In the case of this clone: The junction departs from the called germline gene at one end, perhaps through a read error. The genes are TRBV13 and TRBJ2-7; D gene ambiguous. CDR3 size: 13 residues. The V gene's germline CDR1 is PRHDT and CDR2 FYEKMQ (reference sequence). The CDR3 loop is CASSLGGSHEQYF. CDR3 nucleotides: TGTGCCAGCAGCTTAGGAGGCTCCCACGAGCAGTACTTC.

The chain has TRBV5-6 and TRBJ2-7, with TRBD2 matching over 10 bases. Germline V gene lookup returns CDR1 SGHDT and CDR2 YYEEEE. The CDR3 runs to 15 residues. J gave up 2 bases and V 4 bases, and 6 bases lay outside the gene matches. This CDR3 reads CASSIGTSETYEQYF. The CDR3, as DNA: TGTGCCAGCAGCATAGGGACTAGCGAAACCTACGAGCAGTACTTC.

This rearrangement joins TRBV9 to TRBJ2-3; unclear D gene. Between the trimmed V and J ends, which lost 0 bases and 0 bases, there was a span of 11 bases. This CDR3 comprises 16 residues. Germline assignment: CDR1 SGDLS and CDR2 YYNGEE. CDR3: CASSVALAASTDTQYF. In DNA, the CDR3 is TGTGCCAGCAGCGTAGCTCTCGCAGCTAGCACAGATACGCAGTATTTT.

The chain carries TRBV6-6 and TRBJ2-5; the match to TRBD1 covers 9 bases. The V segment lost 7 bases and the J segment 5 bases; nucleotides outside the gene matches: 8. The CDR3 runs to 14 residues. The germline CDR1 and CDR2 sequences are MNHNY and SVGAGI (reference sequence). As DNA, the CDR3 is TGTGCCAGCAACCGGGACAGGGCCCAGGAGACCCAGTACTTC. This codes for CASNRDRAQETQYF.

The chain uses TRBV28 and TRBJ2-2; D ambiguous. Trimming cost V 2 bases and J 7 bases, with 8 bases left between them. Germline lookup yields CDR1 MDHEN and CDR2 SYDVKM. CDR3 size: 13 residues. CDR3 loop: CASSLRVGGELFF. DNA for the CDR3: TGTGCCAGCAGTTTAAGGGTAGGCGGGGAGCTGTTTTTT.

For the CDR3, the DNA is TGTGCCAGCAGTCAAAACACCGGGGAGCTGTTTTTT. It yields the protein CASSQNTGELFF. This sequence joins TRBV28 and TRBJ2-2; no firm D call. This CDR3 region has 12 residues. CDR1 MDHEN and CDR2 SYDVKM come from the germline V gene. The V gene lost 5 bases and the J gene lost 2 bases, with 3 bases spanning the gap.

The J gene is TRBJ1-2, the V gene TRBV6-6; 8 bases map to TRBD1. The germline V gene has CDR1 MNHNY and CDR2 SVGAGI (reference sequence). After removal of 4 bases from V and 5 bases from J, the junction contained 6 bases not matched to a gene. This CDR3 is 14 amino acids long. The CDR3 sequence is CASSSDREGYGYTF. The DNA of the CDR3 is TGTGCCAGCAGTTCGGACAGGGAGGGGTATGGCTACACCTTC.

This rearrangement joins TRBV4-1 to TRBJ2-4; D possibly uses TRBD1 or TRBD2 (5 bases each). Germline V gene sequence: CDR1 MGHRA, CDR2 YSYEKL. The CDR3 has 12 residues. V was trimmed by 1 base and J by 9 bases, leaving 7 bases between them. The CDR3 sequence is CASSQARGIQYF. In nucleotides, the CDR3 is TGCGCCAGCAGCCAAGCGAGGGGCATTCAGTACTTC.

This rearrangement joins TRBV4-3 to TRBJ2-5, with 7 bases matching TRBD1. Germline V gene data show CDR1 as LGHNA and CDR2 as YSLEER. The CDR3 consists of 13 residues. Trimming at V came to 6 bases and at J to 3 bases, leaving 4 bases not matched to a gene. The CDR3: CASRPDREETQYF. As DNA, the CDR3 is TGCGCCAGCAGACCAGACAGGGAAGAGACCCAGTACTTC.

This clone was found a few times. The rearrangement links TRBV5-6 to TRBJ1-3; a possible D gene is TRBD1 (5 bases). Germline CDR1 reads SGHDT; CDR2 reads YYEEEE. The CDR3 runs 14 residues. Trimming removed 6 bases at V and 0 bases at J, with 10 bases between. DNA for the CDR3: TGTGCCAGCACCTGGGGGGGCTCTGGAAACACCATATATTTT. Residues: CASTWGGSGNTIYF.

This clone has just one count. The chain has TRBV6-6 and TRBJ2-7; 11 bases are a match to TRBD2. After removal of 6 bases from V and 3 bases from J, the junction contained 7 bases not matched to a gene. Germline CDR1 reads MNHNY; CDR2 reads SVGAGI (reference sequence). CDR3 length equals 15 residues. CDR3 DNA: TGTGCCAGCAGACGGGGACTAGCGGACTTCTACGAGCAGTACTTC. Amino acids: CASRRGLADFYEQYF.